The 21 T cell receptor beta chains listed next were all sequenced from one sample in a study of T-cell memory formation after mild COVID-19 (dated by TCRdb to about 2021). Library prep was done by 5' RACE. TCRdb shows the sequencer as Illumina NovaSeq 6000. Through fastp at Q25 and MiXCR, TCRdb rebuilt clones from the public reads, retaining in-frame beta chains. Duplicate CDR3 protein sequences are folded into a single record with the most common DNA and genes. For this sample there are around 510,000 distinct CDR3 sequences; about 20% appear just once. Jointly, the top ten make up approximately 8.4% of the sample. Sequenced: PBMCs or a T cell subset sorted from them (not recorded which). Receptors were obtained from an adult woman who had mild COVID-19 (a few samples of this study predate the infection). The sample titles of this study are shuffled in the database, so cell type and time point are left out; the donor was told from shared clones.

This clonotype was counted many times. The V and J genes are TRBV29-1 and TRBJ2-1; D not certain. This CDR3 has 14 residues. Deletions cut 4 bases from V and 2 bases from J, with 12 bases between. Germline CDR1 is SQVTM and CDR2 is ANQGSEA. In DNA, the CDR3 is TGCAGCGTTGTGGTCCTAAGGGCCTACAATGAGCAGTTCTTC. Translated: CSVVVLRAYNEQFF.

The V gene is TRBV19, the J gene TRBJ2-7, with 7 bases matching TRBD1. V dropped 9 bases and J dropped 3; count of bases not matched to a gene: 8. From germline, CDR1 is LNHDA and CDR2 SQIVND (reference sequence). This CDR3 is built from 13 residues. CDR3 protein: CASADSGGYEQYF. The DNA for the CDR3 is TGTGCCAGCGCGGATTCAGGGGGCTACGAGCAGTACTTC.

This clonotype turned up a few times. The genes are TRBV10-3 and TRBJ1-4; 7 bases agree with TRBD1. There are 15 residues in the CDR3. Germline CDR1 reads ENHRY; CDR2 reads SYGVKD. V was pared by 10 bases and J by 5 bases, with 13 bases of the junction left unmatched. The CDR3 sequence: CATSSTGTVNEKLFF. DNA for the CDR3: TGTGCCACCTCAAGCACTGGGACAGTCAATGAAAAACTGTTTTTT.

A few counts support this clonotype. The chain's CDR3 is CASRRDVDSYNEQFF. In nucleotides, the CDR3 is TGCGCCAGCCGAAGGGACGTAGACTCCTACAATGAGCAGTTCTTC. The V and J genes are TRBV5-1 and TRBJ2-1; either TRBD1 or TRBD2 may fit D (5 bases each). Looked up from germline, CDR1 is SGHRS and CDR2 is YFSETQ. The germline V and J ends were trimmed by 7 bases and 0 bases, with 14 bases remaining between them. The length of the CDR3 is 15 residues.

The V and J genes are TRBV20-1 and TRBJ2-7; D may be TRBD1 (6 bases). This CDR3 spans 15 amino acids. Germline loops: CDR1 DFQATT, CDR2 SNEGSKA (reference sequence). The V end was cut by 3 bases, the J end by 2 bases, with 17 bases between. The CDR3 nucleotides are TGCAGTGCTAGGCGATCGGACAGCCTTACCTACGAGCAGTACTTC. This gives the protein CSARRSDSLTYEQYF.

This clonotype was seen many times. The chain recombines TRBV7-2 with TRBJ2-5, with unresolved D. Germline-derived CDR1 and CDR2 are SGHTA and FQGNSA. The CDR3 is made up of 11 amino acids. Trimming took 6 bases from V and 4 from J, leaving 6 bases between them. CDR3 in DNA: TGTGCCAGCAGTTCTATAGAGACCCAGTACTTC. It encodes CASSSIETQYF.

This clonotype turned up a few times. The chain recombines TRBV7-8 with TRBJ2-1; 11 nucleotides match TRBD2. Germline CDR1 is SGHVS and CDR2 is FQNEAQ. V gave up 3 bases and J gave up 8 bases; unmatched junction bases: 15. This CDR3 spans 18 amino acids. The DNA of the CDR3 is TGTGCCAGCAGCTTTTACAGGGACCCTAGCGGGAGGCGAGATGAGCAGTTCTTC. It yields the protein CASSFYRDPSGRRDEQFF.

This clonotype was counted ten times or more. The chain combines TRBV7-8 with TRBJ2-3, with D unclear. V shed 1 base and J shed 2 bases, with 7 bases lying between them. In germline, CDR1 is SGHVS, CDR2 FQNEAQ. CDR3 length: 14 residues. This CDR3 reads CASSLVTYTDTQYF. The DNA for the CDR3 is TGTGCCAGCAGCTTAGTGACTTACACAGATACGCAGTATTTT.

CDR3 loop: CASSFESGRALYEQYF. CDR3 bases: TGTGCCAGCAGCTTTGAGAGCGGGAGGGCCCTCTACGAGCAGTACTTC. The chain combines TRBV11-3 with TRBJ2-7; 10 nucleotides agree with TRBD2. The CDR3 has 16 amino acids. The germline V gene has CDR1 SGHNT and CDR2 YENEEA. V lost 3 bases, J lost 3 bases, and 8 bases stayed unmatched.

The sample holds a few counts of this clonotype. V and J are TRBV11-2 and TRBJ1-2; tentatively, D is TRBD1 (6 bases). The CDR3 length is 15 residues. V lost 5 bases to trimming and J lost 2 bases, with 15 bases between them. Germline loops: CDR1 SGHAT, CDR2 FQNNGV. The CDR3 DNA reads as TGTGCCAGCAGCATTGTAGGACAGCTAAACTATGGCTACACCTTC. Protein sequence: CASSIVGQLNYGYTF.

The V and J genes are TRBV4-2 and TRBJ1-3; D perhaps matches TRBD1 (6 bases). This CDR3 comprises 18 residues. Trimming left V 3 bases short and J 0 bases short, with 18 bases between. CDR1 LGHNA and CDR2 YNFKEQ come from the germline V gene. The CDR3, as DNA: TGTGCCAGCAGCCAGGAAGTACAGGGAAGGGGCTCTGGAAACACCATATATTTT. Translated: CASSQEVQGRGSGNTIYF.

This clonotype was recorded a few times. In DNA, the CDR3 is TGTGCCAGCAGAATCCACACGGGTGAGCAGTTCTTC. Residues: CASRIHTGEQFF. V gene TRBV12-3 or TRBV12-4 combines with J gene TRBJ2-1; D ambiguous. Between the trimmed V and J ends, which lost 6 bases and 9 bases, there was a span of 12 bases. The CDR3 has 12 residues.

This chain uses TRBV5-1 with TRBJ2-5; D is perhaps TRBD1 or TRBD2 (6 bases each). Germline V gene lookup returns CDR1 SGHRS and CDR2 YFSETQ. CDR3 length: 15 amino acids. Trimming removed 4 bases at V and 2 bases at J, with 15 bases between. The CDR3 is CASSPTGAVQETQYF. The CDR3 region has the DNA TGCGCCAGCAGCCCCACGGGGGCAGTACAAGAGACCCAGTACTTC.

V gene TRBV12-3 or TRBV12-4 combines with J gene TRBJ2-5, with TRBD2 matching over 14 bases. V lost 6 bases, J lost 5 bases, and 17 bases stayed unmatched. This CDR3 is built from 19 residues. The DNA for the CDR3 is TGTGCCAGCAGCCGACGGAAAGCGGGACTAGCGGGGGCGGGGGAGACCCAGTACTTC. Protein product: CASSRRKAGLAGAGETQYF.

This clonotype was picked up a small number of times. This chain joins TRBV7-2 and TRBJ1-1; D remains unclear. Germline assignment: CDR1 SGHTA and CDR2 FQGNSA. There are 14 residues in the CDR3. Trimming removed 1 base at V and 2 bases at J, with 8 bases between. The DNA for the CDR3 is TGTGCCAGCAGCTTAGTATCAGTTAACACTGAAGCTTTCTTT. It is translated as CASSLVSVNTEAFF.

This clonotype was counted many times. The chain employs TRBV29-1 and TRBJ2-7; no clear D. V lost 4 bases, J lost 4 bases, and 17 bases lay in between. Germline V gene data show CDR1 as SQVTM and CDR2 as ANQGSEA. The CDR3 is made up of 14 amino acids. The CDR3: CSVGHIGPRYEQYF. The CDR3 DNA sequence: TGCAGCGTTGGCCACATCGGGCCTCGGTACGAGCAGTACTTC.

CDR3 sequence (DNA): TGCAGCGTTGTAAGATTAGCGGGAAGGTACGAGCAGTACTTC. Encoded protein: CSVVRLAGRYEQYF. The chain couples TRBV29-1 to TRBJ2-7; 8 nucleotides match TRBD2. CDR1 SQVTM and CDR2 ANQGSEA come from the germline V gene. V was pared by 4 bases and J by 4 bases, with 9 bases of the junction left unmatched. This CDR3 is 14 amino acids long.

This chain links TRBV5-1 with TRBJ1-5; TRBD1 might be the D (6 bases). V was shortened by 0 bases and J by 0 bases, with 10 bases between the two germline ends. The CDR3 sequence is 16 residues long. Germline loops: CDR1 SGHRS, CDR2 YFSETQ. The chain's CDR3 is CASSLGTDYSNQPQHF. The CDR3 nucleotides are TGCGCCAGCAGCTTGGGGACAGATTATAGCAATCAGCCCCAGCATTTT.

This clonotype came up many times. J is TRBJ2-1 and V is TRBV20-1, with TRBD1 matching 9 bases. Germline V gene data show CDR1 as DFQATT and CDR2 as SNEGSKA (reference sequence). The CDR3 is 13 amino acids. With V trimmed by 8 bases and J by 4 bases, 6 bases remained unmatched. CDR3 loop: CSQQGASYNEQFF. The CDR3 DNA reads TGCAGTCAACAGGGGGCCTCGTACAATGAGCAGTTCTTC.

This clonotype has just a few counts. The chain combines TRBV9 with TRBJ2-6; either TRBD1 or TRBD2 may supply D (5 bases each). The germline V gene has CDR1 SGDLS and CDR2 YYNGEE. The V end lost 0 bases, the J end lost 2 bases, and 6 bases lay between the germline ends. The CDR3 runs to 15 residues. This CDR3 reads CASSVVGAGANVLTF. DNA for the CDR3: TGTGCCAGCAGCGTAGTGGGGGCTGGGGCCAACGTCCTGACTTTC.

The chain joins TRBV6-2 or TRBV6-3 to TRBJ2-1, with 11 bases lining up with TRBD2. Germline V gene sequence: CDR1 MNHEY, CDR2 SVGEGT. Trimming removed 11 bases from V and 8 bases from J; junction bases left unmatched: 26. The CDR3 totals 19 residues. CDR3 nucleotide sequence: TGTGCCGGCTCAATGGGTCATCCCCGAACTAGCGGGAGCCTCCATGAGCAGTTCTTC. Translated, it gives CAGSMGHPRTSGSLHEQFF.